The 20 T cell receptor beta chains in this list originate from one sample, sequenced in a study of shared clonotypes between healthy human individuals. Only in-frame clones appear in the TCRdb table, and some are missing; sequencing was by immunoSEQ multiplex PCR. Of around 100,000 clones in the sample, just over 65% were seen once. What was sequenced was memory CD8+ T cells sorted from blood. Subset denoted: CD45RO+ cells pooled with CCR7-negative TemRA cells. The receptors stem from a woman aged 25 to 39 in good health.

The chain employs TRBV5-4 and TRBJ2-2, with 7 nucleotides matching TRBD1. The CDR3 contains 16 residues. CDR1 is SGHNT, CDR2 YYREEE, per germline (reference sequence). Trimming cost V 4 bases and J 0 bases; bases outside gene matches: 6. CDR3 nucleotide sequence: TGTGCCAGCAGCCCCCCCACAGGGGCGAACACCGGGGAGCTGTTTTTT. Translating it yields CASSPPTGANTGELFF.

The rearrangement links TRBV9 to TRBJ2-1, with no clear D. Deletions cut 0 bases from V and 5 bases from J, with 15 bases between. The CDR3 is 16 residues long. The germline gives CDR1 SGDLS, CDR2 YYNGEE. In nucleotides, the CDR3 is TGTGCCAGCAGCGTAGCGCAGGTGTTAGTCGACAATGAGCAGTTCTTC. Protein sequence: CASSVAQVLVDNEQFF.

The gene calls are TRBV11-2 and TRBJ2-7; D gene uncertain. The CDR3 is 15 amino acids. The ends were cut back, 5 bases at V and 1 base at J, with 15 bases in the middle. The germline V gene encodes CDR1 SGHAT and CDR2 FQNNGV. The CDR3 spells CASSRAPGPSYEQYF. In nucleotides, the CDR3 is TGTGCCAGCAGCAGGGCTCCGGGTCCATCCTACGAGCAGTACTTC.

This sequence joins TRBV4-1 and TRBJ1-2; unclear D gene. The V gene lost 2 bases and the J gene lost 4 bases, with 14 bases spanning the gap. Germline-derived CDR1 and CDR2 are MGHRA and YSYEKL. This CDR3 region has 15 residues. The CDR3 bases are TGCGCCAGCAGCCAATTACTGTCTAGCTTCTATGGCTACACCTTC. Translating gives CASSQLLSSFYGYTF.

The rearrangement joins TRBV11-3 to TRBJ2-1; D may be TRBD1 (6 bases). Trimming stripped 1 base from V and 6 bases from J, with 19 bases between. The germline V gene has CDR1 SGHNT and CDR2 YENEEA. This CDR3 contains 17 residues. DNA of the CDR3: TGTGCCAGCAGCTTAGGGGCCCGAAAGGGGGTTACCAATGAGCAGTTCTTC. Translating it yields CASSLGARKGVTNEQFF.

The chain employs TRBV13 and TRBJ2-1; TRBD2 agrees at 7 bases. Looked up from germline, CDR1 is PRHDT and CDR2 is FYEKMQ (reference sequence). Trimming took 7 bases from V and 4 from J; bases not matched to a gene: 13. CDR3 length equals 16 residues. CDR3 loop: CASTQGASGNYNEQFF. The CDR3 DNA reads as TGTGCCAGCACCCAAGGGGCTAGCGGTAATTACAATGAGCAGTTCTTC.

This chain connects TRBV13 to TRBJ2-7; D possibly uses TRBD1 or TRBD2 (5 bases each). V gave up 2 bases and J gave up 7 bases, with 9 bases separating them. The CDR3 runs to 12 residues. Germline V gene sequence: CDR1 PRHDT, CDR2 FYEKMQ (reference sequence). CDR3 sequence: CASSLSGGEQYF. The CDR3 bases are TGTGCCAGCAGCTTAAGTGGGGGAGAGCAGTACTTC. Complete variable domain (other parts from reference TRBV13 and TRBJ2-7): AAGVIQSPRHLIKEKRETATLKCYPIPRHDTVYWYQQGPGQDPQFLISFYEKMQSDKGSIPDRFSAQQFSDYHSELNMSSLELGDSALYFCASSLSGGEQYFGPGTRLTVT.

Only a few counts were recorded for this clone. The chain couples TRBV5-1 to TRBJ2-1, with D unresolved. Germline loops: CDR1 SGHRS, CDR2 YFSETQ. Trimming stripped 1 base from V and 0 bases from J, with 11 bases between. This CDR3 has 16 residues. For the CDR3, the DNA is TGCGCCAGCAGCTTGAGTTCGGCTAGCTCCTACAATGAGCAGTTCTTC. Protein product: CASSLSSASSYNEQFF. The full variable domain, in which reference TRBV5-1 and TRBJ2-1 provide the parts outside the CDR3, is KAGVTQTPRYLIKTRGQQVTLSCSPISGHRSVSWYQQTPGQGLQFLFEYFSETQRNKGNFPGRFSGRQFSNSRSEMNVSTLELGDSALYLCASSLSSASSYNEQFFGPGTRLTVL.

The DNA for the CDR3 is TGTGCCAGCAGAGGTCCGGGAGGATCTCACGAGCAGTACTTC. Translating it yields CASRGPGGSHEQYF. The chain joins TRBV25-1 to TRBJ2-7; 7 bases are a match to TRBD2. The CDR3 is made up of 14 amino acids. Germline V lookup: CDR1 MGHDK, CDR2 SYGVNS. V was pared by 6 bases and J by 5 bases, with 10 bases of the junction left unmatched.

This clone was counted a single time. V usage is TRBV15 and J usage is TRBJ2-7; D not resolved. V gave up 0 bases and J gave up 2 bases, with 11 bases separating them. Germline-derived CDR1 and CDR2 are LNHNV and YYDKDF (reference sequence). This CDR3 is built from 15 residues. The CDR3 protein is CATSREIGQPYEQYF. DNA for the CDR3: TGTGCCACCAGCAGAGAGATCGGGCAGCCCTACGAGCAGTACTTC.

The rearrangement links TRBV11-2 to TRBJ1-5, with a possible D match to TRBD1 (6 bases). The V gene's germline CDR1 is SGHAT and CDR2 FQNNGV. With 5 bases removed from V and 1 base from J, the gap between germline ends came to 24 bases. This CDR3 spans 19 amino acids. The CDR3 DNA follows: TGTGCCAGCAGCCCCGGGACACCGCCATTCGGATGGAGCAATCAGCCCCAGCATTTT. Residues: CASSPGTPPFGWSNQPQHF.

V usage is TRBV7-9 and J usage is TRBJ2-1; D ambiguous. This CDR3 has 14 residues. Trimming left V 5 bases short and J 4 bases short, with 12 bases between. Germline lookup yields CDR1 SEHNR and CDR2 FQNEAQ (reference sequence). This chain's CDR3 is CASSHEWFYNEQFF. CDR3 in DNA: TGTGCCAGCAGCCACGAATGGTTTTACAATGAGCAGTTCTTC. The full variable domain, rest sourced from reference TRBV7-9 and TRBJ2-1, is DTGVSQNPRHKITKRGQNVTFRCDPISEHNRLYWYRQTLGQGPEFLTYFQNEAQLEKSRLLSDRFSAERPKGSFSTLEIQRTEQGDSAMYLCASSHEWFYNEQFFGPGTRLTVL.

The chain uses TRBV10-3 and TRBJ2-3; tentatively, D is TRBD1 (5 bases). Germline CDR1 and CDR2: ENHRY and SYGVKD. CDR3 size: 12 residues. The V end was cut by 7 bases, the J end by 7 bases, with 12 bases between. CDR3 amino acids: CAITPDRNTQYF. The CDR3 region has the DNA TGTGCCATCACTCCCGACAGAAATACGCAGTATTTT.

J is TRBJ1-2 and V is TRBV15; 7 bases are a match to TRBD1. The CDR3 runs to 15 residues. Germline V CDR1 and CDR2: LNHNV, YYDKDF (reference sequence). The V gene end was trimmed by 4 bases and the J gene end by 7 bases; junction bases not matched to a gene: 12. This chain's CDR3 is CATSTRDSEFVGYTF. In DNA form, the CDR3 reads TGTGCCACCAGCACCAGGGACAGCGAATTTGTTGGCTACACCTTC.

This clone was recorded many times. This rearrangement joins TRBV6-4 to TRBJ2-3; tentative D call: TRBD2 (5 bases). In germline, CDR1 is MRHNA, CDR2 SNTAGT. The CDR3 contains 14 residues. The V end was cut by 3 bases, the J end by 0 bases, with 7 bases between. CDR3 nucleotide sequence: TGTGCCAGCAGTGAGTCTAGCAGCACAGATACGCAGTATTTT. It codes for CASSESSSTDTQYF.

The chain combines TRBV7-9 with TRBJ2-1; perhaps TRBD2 as D (5 bases). This CDR3 is built from 14 residues. Trimming stripped 1 base from V and 6 bases from J, with 10 bases between. Per the germline V gene, CDR1 is SEHNR and CDR2 is FQNEAQ (reference sequence). The CDR3 loop reads CASSLVGERNEQFF. CDR3 bases: TGTGCCAGCAGCTTAGTGGGAGAGCGCAATGAGCAGTTCTTC.

This clone came up many times. The rearrangement uses TRBV7-8 and TRBJ2-3; the D gene is possibly TRBD1 (6 bases). This CDR3 is 15 amino acids long. CDR1 SGHVS and CDR2 FQNEAQ come from the germline V gene. V dropped 5 bases and J dropped 2 bases, with 14 bases sitting between them. The DNA for the CDR3 is TGTGCCAGCAGCACAGGGCCGGGATTCACAGATACGCAGTATTTT. This encodes CASSTGPGFTDTQYF.

The chain is built from TRBV10-3 and TRBJ2-5; D not resolved. Per the germline V gene, CDR1 is ENHRY and CDR2 is SYGVKD. Trimming removed 3 bases at V and 8 bases at J, with 13 bases between. The CDR3 length is 13 residues. The CDR3 coding sequence is TGTGCCATCAGTGAAAGTGATGAGAGAACCCAGTACTTC. This sequence encodes CAISESDERTQYF.

This clone was recorded a few times. The rearrangement uses TRBV9 and TRBJ2-2, with 10 bases fitting TRBD2. Germline V gene sequence: CDR1 SGDLS, CDR2 YYNGEE. The trim removed 6 bases at V and 4 bases at J, leaving 6 bases unmatched. This CDR3 comprises 15 residues. This CDR3 is CASTLAGEGTGELFF. In DNA form, the CDR3 reads TGTGCCAGCACCCTAGCGGGAGAGGGCACCGGGGAGCTGTTTTTT.

This clone has more than one count but fewer than ten. The chain employs TRBV28 and TRBJ1-5, with 7 bases identical to TRBD1. The J segment lost 2 bases and the V segment lost 10 bases, leaving 8 bases of the junction unmatched. Looked up from germline, CDR1 is MDHEN and CDR2 is SYDVKM. The CDR3 has 14 residues. The CDR3 nucleotides are TGTGCCACCAACGACAGGGTGGGCAATCAGCCCCAGCATTTT. Its translation is CATNDRVGNQPQHF.